This is a list of T cell receptor beta chains from one sample in a study of EBV T-cell therapy then PD-1 blockade in nasopharyngeal carcinoma. These receptors have no known antigen. Assay used: immunoSEQ multiplex PCR; TCRdb lists only in-frame clones, some missing. The table has tens of thousands of clones, 80% to 90% seen once. Sequencing used CD8+ T cells from blood, obtained at day 266 from a patient whose treatment included autologous EBV-specific T cells and nivolumab. These receptors came from a man aged 40-49 years with nasopharyngeal carcinoma. CDR3s leave out the opening cysteine and the closing phenylalanine or tryptophan. D genes are given only for firm matches.

- | TRBV19 | ATWDNSNQPQH
- | TRBV27 | ASSLYPTGSYGYT
TRBD1 | TRBV7-8 | ASSVGDSSYEQY
- | TRBV7-8 | ASSSLTLGETGELF
TRBD1 | TRBV28 | ASSPLDREDTQY
- | TRBV20-1 | SARKADTQY
TRBD1 | TRBV4-1 | ASSQGGQGVTEAF
- | TRBV5-8 | ASSYGGTNYGYT
- | TRBV5-4 | ASSDTGEKLF
- | TRBV6-4 | ASSDSGNNEQF
- | TRBV7-2 | ASSLVTIGTRTGELF
- | TRBV5-5 | ASSLVRASTGNTIY
- | TRBV21-1 | ASTTGGAYNEQF
- | TRBV6-2/TRBV6-3 | ASSYSEVSVTEAF
- | TRBV7-2 | ASSLAGRYQETQY
TRBD1 | TRBV13 | ASSFTGGNTEAF
- | TRBV7-9 | ASSFPVGF
- | TRBV19 | ASSIRLNYGYT
- | TRBV3-1/TRBV3-2 | ATQFPDRYEQY
- | TRBV6-1 | ASREPGTGELF
TRBD2 | TRBV28 | ASSRGQRGVLSYEQY
- | TRBV11-2 | ASSLESRALEQY
TRBD1 | TRBV4-1 | ASSRQGDNTQY
TRBD1 | TRBV2 | ASRGQDLGGELF
TRBD1 | TRBV4-1 | ASSQTTGGYYEQY
TRBD1 | TRBV6-5 | ASSRDRRFAETQY
TRBD1 | TRBV19 | ASSRTGVSNQPQH
- | TRBV27 | ASSEGGTDDGYT
TRBD1 | TRBV5-6 | ASSWTGEGYT
TRBD2 | TRBV6-5 | ASSSTSGGRGDTQY
TRBD1 | TRBV7-2 | ASNSVTDREIPYEQY
TRBD2 | TRBV6-5 | ASLSGDSYNEQF
TRBD1 | TRBV2 | ASKGTGGATNYGYT
- | TRBV28 | ASMSSRFIQY